Here is one T cell receptor (beta chain) with its context. The V gene's germline CDR1 is SQVTM and CDR2 ANQGSEA. The V end lost 3 bases, the J end lost 10 bases, and 12 bases lay between the germline ends. There are 12 residues in the CDR3. Clinical histories supplied by participants themselves formed the basis of cohort assignment. Two consecutive negative NP/OP PCR tests, clearance, or resolved symptoms defined Cohort 3 recovery. This entry is derived from a study of blood T cell repertoires in COVID-19. Study-wide background: Samples representing acute and convalescent COVID-19 were sourced from the United States, Italy and Spain. PBMCs, B-cell-depleted T cells, or T cells were the source of the cDNA or gDNA that made up the material.

Here immunoSEQ multiplex PCR was the method, and the copy in TCRdb shows in-frame clones only, minus some. The sample has some 400,000 clones; roughly nine tenths are singletons. V and J are TRBV29-1 and TRBJ1-4, with D hard to call. The TCR was taken from a man aged 25-40 years who had recovered from COVID-19. Sequences were obtained from PBMCs or T cells enriched from blood (not recorded which). As DNA, the CDR3 is TGCAGCGTTGACGGCGACATGGGAAAACTGTTTTTT. It is translated as CSVDGDMGKLFF.